The clone carrying this TCR beta chain was found once. The data were obtained in a study of T cell changes during pregnancy in multiple sclerosis. The germline gives CDR1 KGHSH, CDR2 LQKENI. V was clipped by 5 bases and J by 2 bases; unmatched bases: 4. The CDR3 sequence is 15 residues long. Sequenced by immunoSEQ multiplex PCR; TCRdb stores in-frame clones only, minus some. Among more than 80,000 clones listed, 80% to 95% were seen once. This sequence joins TRBV18 and TRBJ2-5; 11 nucleotides line up with TRBD1. The origin of this receptor is a female donor with multiple sclerosis, enrolled in a pregnancy study. The source was peripheral blood, collected in the first trimester of pregnancy. The CDR3 loop reads CASSTGDRGQETQYF. The CDR3 DNA reads TGTGCCAGCTCAACAGGGGACAGGGGGCAAGAGACCCAGTACTTC. Full variable domain (rest looked up from reference TRBV18 and TRBJ2-5): NAGVMQNPRHLVRRRGQEARLRCSPMKGHSHVYWYRQLPEEGLKFMVYLQKENIIDESGMPKERFSAEFPKEGPSILRIQQVVRGDSAAYFCASSTGDRGQETQYFGPGTRLLVL.